These T cell receptor beta chains were read from a single sample in a study of blood T cell repertoires in COVID-19. Produced via immunoSEQ multiplex PCR; TCRdb's table is partial and in-frame only. The sample lists 35,000 to 50,000 clones, 70% to 90% occurring once. Sequencing input: peripheral blood. The receptors here all came from a woman between 70 and 85 years old in a cohort sampled during active COVID-19. Each CDR3 is given with its conserved first and last residue. The D gene is left open where the match is weak. Part of the rows lack a size; the others show once, few, many or a class for expanded clones.

TRBV4-3	TRBD1	.	TRBJ1-2	TGCGCCAGCAGCCTCGGACAGGGCCTGAGCTATGGCTACACCTTC	CASSLGQGLSYGYTF
TRBV9	TRBD1	.	TRBJ2-2	TGTGCCAGCAGCGTAGAGGGGGCCGGCGGGGAGCTGTTTTTT	CASSVEGAGGELFF
TRBV7-6	.	.	TRBJ2-5	TGTGCCAGCAGTGACCGGGACATCGGGGAGACCCAGTACTTC	CASSDRDIGETQYF
TRBV19	.	.	TRBJ2-7	TGTGCCAGTAGTATAGATCCCCCCAACGCGCAGGGGAGAAACGAGCAGTACTTC	CASSIDPPNAQGRNEQYF
TRBV27	TRBD2	.	TRBJ2-2	TGTGCCAGCAGCGCTAGCGGGAGGGCCTCCGGGGAGCTGTTTTTT	CASSASGRASGELFF
TRBV7-2	.	.	TRBJ1-1	TGTGCCAGCAGCTTAGGACTGGCGAACACTGAAGCTTTCTTT	CASSLGLANTEAFF
TRBV28	TRBD1	.	TRBJ1-6	TGTGCCAGCAGGCTCTGGGGACAGGCTAATTCACCCCTCCACTTT	CASRLWGQANSPLHF
TRBV24-1	TRBD2	.	TRBJ2-3	TGTGCCACCAGTGACAGCGGGAGGAGGGGGGCAGATACGCAGTATTTT	CATSDSGRRGADTQYF
TRBV2	.	.	TRBJ2-2	TGTGCCAGCAGTACAGACTTCACGGGAATCACCGGGGAGCTGTTTTTT	CASSTDFTGITGELFF
TRBV11-2	.	.	TRBJ2-5	TGTGCCAGCAGCAACCCGGCCGGGGCCCAGTACTTC	CASSNPAGAQYF
TRBV4-2	.	.	TRBJ1-1	TGTGCCAGCAGCCTACCTGGAGGCACTGAAGCTTTCTTT	CASSLPGGTEAFF
TRBV19	.	.	TRBJ1-5	TGTGCCAGTAGTATAACTGCGGACGCGGGTCAGCCCCAGCATTTT	CASSITADAGQPQHF
TRBV5-1	TRBD1	.	TRBJ1-1	TGCGCCAGCAGCTTGGGGACAGGGGCCGGGGACACTGAAGCTTTCTTT	CASSLGTGAGDTEAFF
TRBV6-5	TRBD2	.	TRBJ2-7	TGTGCCAGCAGTTACCTAGGAACTAGCGACTACGAGCAGTACTTC	CASSYLGTSDYEQYF
TRBV5-6	.	.	TRBJ2-7	TGTGCCAGCAGCTTGAGGGGGTTATACGAGCAGTACTTC	CASSLRGLYEQYF
TRBV6-2/TRBV6-3	TRBD1	.	TRBJ2-3	TGTGCCAGCAGTCGGACAGGGAACACAGATACGCAGTATTTT	CASSRTGNTDTQYF
TRBV18	.	.	TRBJ1-1	TGTGCCAGCTCACCACCGGGGGTCCAGGGGCGCACTGAAGCTTTCTTT	CASSPPGVQGRTEAFF
TRBV29-1	TRBD2	.	TRBJ2-1	TGCAGCGTTGAAGGACTAGCGAACTCCTACAATGAGCAGTTCTTC	CSVEGLANSYNEQFF
TRBV28	.	once	TRBJ1-2	TGTGCCAGCAGTTTAGGGCAGAACTATGGCTACACCTTC	CASSLGQNYGYTF
TRBV28	TRBD1	.	TRBJ1-1	TGTGCCAGCAACTTGGACAGGTCGAACACTGAAGCTTTCTTT	CASNLDRSNTEAFF
TRBV11-3	TRBD1	.	TRBJ2-1	TGTGCCAGCAGCCCAGGGGGCCCTGAGCAGTTCTTC	CASSPGGPEQFF
TRBV18	TRBD2	.	TRBJ2-1	TGTGCCAGCTCACCAGGGAGCGGGAGTGGCAATGAGCAGTTCTTC	CASSPGSGSGNEQFF
TRBV28	TRBD1	.	TRBJ2-7	TGTGCCAGCAGACAAGAGGGGGCGCCCATCTCCTACGAGCAGTACTTC	CASRQEGAPISYEQYF
TRBV2	.	.	TRBJ2-3	TGTGCCAGCAGTGAAATAGGGGGGGGCCCAGATACGCAGTATTTT	CASSEIGGGPDTQYF
TRBV10-3	TRBD1	once	TRBJ2-3	TGTGCCATCAGTGAGGGACAGGGCCCCTCTAGCACAGATACGCAGTATTTT	CAISEGQGPSSTDTQYF
TRBV5-1	.	.	TRBJ1-2	TGCGCCAGCAGCTTGACAGCACCCTATGGCTACACCTTC	CASSLTAPYGYTF